The present T cell receptor (beta chain) was sequenced within a study of blood T cell repertoires in COVID-19. Per the study methods: Counts of nucleated cells, estimated from reference gene primer amplification, were obtained. Profiling relied on immunoSEQ multiplex PCR, and the TCRdb table lists in-frame clones only, not all of them. That table supplies the V and J calls and clone size; D and trimming were determined from the DNA. The sample carries about 130,000 clones, roughly three quarters recorded once. This clone has more than one count but fewer than ten. The CDR3 spans 12 residues. Germline CDR1 is SNHLY and CDR2 is FYNNEI. V was trimmed by 6 bases and J by 7 bases, leaving 13 bases between them.

The source of this sequence is a man older than 75 with acute or convalescent COVID-19. The J gene is TRBJ2-7, the V gene TRBV2, with D perhaps matching TRBD2 (6 bases). Sequencing was done on a sample of peripheral blood. CDR3 sequence reads: CASRPNRGEQYF. In DNA, the CDR3 is TGTGCCAGCAGGCCCAACCGGGGGGAGCAGTACTTC.